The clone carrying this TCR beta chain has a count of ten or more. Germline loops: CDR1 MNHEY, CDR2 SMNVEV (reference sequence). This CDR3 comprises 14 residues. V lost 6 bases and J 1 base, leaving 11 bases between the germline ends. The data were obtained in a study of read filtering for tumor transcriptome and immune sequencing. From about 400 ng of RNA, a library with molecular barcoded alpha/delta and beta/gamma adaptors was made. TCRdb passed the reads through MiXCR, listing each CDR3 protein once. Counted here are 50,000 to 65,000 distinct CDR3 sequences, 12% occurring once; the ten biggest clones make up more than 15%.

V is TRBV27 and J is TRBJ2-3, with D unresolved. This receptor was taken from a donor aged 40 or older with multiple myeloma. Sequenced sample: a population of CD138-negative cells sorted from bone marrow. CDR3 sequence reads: CASRYSRGTDTQYF. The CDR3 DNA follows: TGTGCCAGCAGGTATTCAAGGGGCACAGATACGCAGTATTTT.